This note documents a single TCR beta chain sequence. Its antigen is as yet unknown. This entry comes from a study of CXCR3-negative and CXCR3-positive naive CD8 T cells. Notes on the study in general: Each naive subset displayed comparably high diversity, whereas memory CD8+ cells displayed much lower diversity.

The TRB libraries of cDNA were built by UMI-labeled 5' RACE. TCRdb re-called the 5' RACE reads; one entry per CDR3 protein, DNA not given. The table gives about 43,000 distinct CDR3 sequences; the top ten clones make up roughly 14% of it. There are 14 residues in the CDR3. The sequencing sample was made of memory CD8+ T cells from blood. The chain employs TRBV12-3 or TRBV12-4 and TRBJ2-3. This clonotype originated in a human donor in good health. Some clones in this sample may be carry-over from other donors' samples. This chain's CDR3 is CASSRLGSTDTQYF.